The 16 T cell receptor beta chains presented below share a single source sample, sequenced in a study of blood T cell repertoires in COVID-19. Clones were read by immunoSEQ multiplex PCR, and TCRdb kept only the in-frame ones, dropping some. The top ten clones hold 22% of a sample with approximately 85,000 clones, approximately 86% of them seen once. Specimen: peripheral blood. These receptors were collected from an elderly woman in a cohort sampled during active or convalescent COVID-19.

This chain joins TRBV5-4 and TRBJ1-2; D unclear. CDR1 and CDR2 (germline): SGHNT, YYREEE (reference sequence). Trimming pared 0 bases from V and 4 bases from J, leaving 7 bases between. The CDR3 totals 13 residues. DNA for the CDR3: TGTGCCAGCAGCTTGGTCAGTTCCTATGGCTACACCTTC. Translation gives CASSLVSSYGYTF. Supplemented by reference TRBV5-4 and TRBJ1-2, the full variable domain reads ETGVTQSPTHLIKTRGQQVTLRCSSQSGHNTVSWYQQALGQGPQFIFQYYREEENGRGNFPPRFSGLQFPNYSSELNVNALELDDSALYLCASSLVSSYGYTFGSGTRLTVV.

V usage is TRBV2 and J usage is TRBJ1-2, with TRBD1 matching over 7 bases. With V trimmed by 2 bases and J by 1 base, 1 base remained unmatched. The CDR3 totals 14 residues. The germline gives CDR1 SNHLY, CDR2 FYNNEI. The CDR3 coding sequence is TGTGCCAGCAGTGAAAACAGGGGTAACTATGGCTACACCTTC. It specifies CASSENRGNYGYTF.

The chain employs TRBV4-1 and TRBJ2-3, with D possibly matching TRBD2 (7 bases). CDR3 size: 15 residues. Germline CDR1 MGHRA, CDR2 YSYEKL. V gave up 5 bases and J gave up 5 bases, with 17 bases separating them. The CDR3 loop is CASSLGGPPGDTQYF. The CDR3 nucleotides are TGCGCCAGCAGCTTGGGGGGGCCTCCGGGAGATACGCAGTATTTT.

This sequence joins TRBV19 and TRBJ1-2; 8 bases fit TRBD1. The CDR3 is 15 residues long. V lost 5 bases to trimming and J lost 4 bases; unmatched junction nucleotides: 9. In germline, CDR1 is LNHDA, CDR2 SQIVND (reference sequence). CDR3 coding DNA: TGTGCCAGTAGTGCCCGGGACAGGTACGTCTATGGCTACACCTTC. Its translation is CASSARDRYVYGYTF.

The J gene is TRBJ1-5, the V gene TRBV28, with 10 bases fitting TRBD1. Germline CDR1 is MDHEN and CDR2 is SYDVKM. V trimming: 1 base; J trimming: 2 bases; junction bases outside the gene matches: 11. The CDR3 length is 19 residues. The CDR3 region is CASSLLRTGGGRGNQPQHF. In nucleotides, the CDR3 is TGTGCCAGCAGTTTATTGCGGACAGGGGGTGGCCGGGGCAATCAGCCCCAGCATTTT.

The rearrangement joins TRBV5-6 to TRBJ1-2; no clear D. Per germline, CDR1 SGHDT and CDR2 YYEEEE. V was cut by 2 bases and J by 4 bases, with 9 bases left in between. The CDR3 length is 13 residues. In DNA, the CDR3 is TGTGCCAGCAGCTTTCCACTGCTCTATGGCTACACCTTC. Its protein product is CASSFPLLYGYTF.

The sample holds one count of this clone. CDR3 amino acids: CASSLALANTGELFF. The CDR3 DNA sequence: TGTGCCAGCAGTTTAGCACTAGCGAACACCGGGGAGCTGTTTTTT. V and J are TRBV28 and TRBJ2-2; perhaps TRBD2 as D (5 bases). Germline CDR1 and CDR2: MDHEN and SYDVKM. The CDR3 runs to 15 residues. Trimming cost V 2 bases and J 0 bases, with 7 bases left between them.

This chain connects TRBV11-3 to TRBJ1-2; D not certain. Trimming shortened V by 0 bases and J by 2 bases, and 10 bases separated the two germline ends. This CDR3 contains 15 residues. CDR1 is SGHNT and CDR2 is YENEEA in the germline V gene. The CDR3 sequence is CASSLDEVGNYGYTF. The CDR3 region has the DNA TGTGCCAGCAGCTTAGATGAGGTCGGGAACTATGGCTACACCTTC. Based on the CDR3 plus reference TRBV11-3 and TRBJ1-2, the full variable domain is EAGVVQSPRYKIIEKKQPVAFWCNPISGHNTLYWYLQNLGQGPELLIRYENEEAVDDSQLPKDRFSAERLKGVDSTLKIQPAELGDSAVYLCASSLDEVGNYGYTFGSGTRLTVV.

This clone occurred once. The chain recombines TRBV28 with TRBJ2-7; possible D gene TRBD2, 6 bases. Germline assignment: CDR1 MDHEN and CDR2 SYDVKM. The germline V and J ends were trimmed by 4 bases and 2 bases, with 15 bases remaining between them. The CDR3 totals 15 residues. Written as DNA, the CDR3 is TGTGCCAGCAGTTGGACGGGAGTGAACACCTACGAGCAGTACTTC. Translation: CASSWTGVNTYEQYF.

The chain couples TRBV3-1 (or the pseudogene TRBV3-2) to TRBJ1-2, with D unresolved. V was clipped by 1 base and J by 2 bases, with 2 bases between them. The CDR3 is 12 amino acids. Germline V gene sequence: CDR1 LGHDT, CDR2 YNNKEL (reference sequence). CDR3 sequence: CASSQANYGYTF. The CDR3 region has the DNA TGTGCCAGCAGCCAAGCGAACTATGGCTACACCTTC.

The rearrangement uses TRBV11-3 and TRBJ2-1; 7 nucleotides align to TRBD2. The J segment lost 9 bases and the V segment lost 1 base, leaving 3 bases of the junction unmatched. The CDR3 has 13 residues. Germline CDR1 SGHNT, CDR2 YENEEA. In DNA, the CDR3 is TGTGCCAGCAGCTTAGTGGGGGAGGGTGAGCAGTTCTTC. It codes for CASSLVGEGEQFF.

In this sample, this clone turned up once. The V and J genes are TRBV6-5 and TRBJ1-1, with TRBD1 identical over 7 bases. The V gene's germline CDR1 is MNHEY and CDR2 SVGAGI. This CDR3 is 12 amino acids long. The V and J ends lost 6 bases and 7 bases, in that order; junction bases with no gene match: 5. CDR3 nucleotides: TGTGCCAGCAGCCGCCGGGACAGTGAAGCTTTCTTT. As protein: CASSRRDSEAFF.

This chain's CDR3 is CSVEVRGRNTEAFF. The DNA of the CDR3 is TGCAGCGTTGAAGTAAGGGGGCGGAACACTGAAGCTTTCTTT. The rearrangement joins TRBV29-1 to TRBJ1-1; TRBD1 agrees at 7 bases. CDR3 size: 14 residues. The trim removed 1 base at V and 1 base at J, leaving 3 bases unmatched. The germline gives CDR1 SQVTM, CDR2 ANQGSEA. Based on the CDR3 plus reference TRBV29-1 and TRBJ1-1, the full variable domain is SAVISQKPSRDICQRGTSLTIQCQVDSQVTMMFWYRQQPGQSLTLIATANQGSEATYESGFVIDKFPISRPNLTFSTLTVSNMSPEDSSIYLCSVEVRGRNTEAFFGQGTRLTVV.

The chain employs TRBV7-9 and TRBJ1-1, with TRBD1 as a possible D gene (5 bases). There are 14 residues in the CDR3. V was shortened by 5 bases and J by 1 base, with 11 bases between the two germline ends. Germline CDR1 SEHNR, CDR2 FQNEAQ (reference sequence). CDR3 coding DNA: TGTGCCAGCAGCCCCCTTACAGGGAACACTGAAGCTTTCTTT. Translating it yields CASSPLTGNTEAFF.

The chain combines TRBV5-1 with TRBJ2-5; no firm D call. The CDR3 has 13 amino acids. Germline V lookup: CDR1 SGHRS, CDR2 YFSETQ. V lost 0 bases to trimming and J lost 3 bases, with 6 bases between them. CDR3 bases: TGCGCCAGCAGCTTGGCGGCGGAAGAGACCCAGTACTTC. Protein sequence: CASSLAAEETQYF.

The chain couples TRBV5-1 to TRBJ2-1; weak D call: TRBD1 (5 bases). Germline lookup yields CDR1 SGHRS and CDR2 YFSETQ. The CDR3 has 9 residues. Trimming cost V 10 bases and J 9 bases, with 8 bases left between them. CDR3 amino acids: CARTCEQFF. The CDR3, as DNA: TGCGCCCGGACATGTGAGCAGTTCTTC.